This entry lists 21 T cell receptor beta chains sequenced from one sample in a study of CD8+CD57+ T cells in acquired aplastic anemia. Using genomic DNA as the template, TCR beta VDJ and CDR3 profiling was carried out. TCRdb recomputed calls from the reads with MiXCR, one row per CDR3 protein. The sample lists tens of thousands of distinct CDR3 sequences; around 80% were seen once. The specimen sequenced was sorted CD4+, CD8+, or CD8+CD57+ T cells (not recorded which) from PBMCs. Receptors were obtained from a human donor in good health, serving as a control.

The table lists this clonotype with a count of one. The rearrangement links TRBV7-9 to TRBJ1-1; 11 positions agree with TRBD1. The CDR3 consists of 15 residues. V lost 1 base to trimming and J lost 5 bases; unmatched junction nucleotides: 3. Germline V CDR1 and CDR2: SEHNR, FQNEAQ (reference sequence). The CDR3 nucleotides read TGTGCCAGCAGCTTAGGGACAGGGGGCGGAACTGAAGCTTTCTTT. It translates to CASSLGTGGGTEAFF.

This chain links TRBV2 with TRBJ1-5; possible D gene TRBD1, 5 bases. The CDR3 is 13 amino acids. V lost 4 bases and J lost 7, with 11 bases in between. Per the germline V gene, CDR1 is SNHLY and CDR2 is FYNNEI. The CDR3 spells CASSVRGPQPQHF. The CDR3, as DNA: TGTGCCAGCAGTGTGAGGGGTCCCCAGCCCCAGCATTTT.

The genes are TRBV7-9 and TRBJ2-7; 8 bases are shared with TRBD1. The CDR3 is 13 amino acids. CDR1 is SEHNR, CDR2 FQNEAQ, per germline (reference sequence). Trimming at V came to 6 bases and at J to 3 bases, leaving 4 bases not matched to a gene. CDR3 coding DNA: TGTGCCAGCAGTCGACAGGGGTACTACGAGCAGTACTTC. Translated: CASSRQGYYEQYF.

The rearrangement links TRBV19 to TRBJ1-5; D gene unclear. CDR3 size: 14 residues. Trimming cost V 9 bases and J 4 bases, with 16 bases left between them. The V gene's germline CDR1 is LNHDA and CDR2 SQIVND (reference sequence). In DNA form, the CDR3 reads TGTGCCAGCCACGGACGGGGATTTAATCAGCCCCAGCATTTT. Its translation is CASHGRGFNQPQHF.

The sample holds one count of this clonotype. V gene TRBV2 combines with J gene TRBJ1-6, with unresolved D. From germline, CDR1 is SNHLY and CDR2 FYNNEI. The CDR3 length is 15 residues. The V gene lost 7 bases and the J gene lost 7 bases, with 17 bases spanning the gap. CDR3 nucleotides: TGTGCCAGCACCTTCAGGACCCCGTCGAATTCACCCCTCCACTTT. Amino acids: CASTFRTPSNSPLHF.

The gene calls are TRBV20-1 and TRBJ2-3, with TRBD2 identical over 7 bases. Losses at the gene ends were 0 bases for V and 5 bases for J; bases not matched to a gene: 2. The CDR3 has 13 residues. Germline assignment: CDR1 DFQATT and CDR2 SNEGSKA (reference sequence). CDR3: CSARDRGRDTQYF. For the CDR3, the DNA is TGCAGTGCTAGAGACCGCGGGAGAGATACGCAGTATTTT.

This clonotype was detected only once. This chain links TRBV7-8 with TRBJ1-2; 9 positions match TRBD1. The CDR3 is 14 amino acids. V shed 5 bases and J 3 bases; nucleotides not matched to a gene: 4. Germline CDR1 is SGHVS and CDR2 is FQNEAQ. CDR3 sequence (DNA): TGTGCCAGCAGCACCCGGGACAGGGACTATGGCTACACCTTC. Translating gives CASSTRDRDYGYTF.

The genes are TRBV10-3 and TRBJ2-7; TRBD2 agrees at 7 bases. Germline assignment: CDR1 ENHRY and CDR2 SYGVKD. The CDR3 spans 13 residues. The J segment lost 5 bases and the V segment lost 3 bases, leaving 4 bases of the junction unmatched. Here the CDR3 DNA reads TGTGCCATCAGTGATAATCGGGGGGACGAGCAGTACTTC. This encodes CAISDNRGDEQYF.

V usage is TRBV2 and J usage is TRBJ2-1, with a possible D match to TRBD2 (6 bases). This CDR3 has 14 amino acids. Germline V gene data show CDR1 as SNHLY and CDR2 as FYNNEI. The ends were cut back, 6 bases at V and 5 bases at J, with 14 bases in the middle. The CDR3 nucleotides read TGTGCCAGCAGACGGCGCGGGGCGGACAATGAGCAGTTCTTC. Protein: CASRRRGADNEQFF.

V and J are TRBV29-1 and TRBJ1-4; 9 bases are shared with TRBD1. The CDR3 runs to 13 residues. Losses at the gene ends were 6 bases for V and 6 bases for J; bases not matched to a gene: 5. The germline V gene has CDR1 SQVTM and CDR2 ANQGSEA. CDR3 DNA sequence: TGCAGCGTAGCCGGGACAGGGCATGAAAAACTGTTTTTT. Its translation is CSVAGTGHEKLFF.

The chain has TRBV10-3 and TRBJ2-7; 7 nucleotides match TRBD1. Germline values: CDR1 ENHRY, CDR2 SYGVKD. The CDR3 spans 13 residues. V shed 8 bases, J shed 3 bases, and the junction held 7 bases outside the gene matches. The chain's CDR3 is CAIQGPGGYEQYF. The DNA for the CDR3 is TGTGCCATCCAGGGCCCAGGGGGCTACGAGCAGTACTTC.

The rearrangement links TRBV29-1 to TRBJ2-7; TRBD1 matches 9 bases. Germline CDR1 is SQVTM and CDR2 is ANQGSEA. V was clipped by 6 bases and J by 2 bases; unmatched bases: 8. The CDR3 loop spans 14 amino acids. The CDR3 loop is CSVGPGQGTYEQYF. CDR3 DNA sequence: TGCAGCGTGGGGCCGGGACAGGGAACCTACGAGCAGTACTTC.

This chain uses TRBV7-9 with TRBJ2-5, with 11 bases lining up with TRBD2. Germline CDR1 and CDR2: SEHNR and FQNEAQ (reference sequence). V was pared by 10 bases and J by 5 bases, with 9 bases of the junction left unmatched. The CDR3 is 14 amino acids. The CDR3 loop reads CAIPLAGDRETQYF. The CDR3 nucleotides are TGTGCCATCCCACTAGCGGGGGACAGGGAGACCCAGTACTTC.

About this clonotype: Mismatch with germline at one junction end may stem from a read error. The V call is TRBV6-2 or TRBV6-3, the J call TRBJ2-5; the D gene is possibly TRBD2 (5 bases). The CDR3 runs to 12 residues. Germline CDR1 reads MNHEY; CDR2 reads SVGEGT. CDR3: CASRLVGETQHF. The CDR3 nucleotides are TGTGCCAGCAGACTAGTTGGCGAGACCCAGCACTTC.

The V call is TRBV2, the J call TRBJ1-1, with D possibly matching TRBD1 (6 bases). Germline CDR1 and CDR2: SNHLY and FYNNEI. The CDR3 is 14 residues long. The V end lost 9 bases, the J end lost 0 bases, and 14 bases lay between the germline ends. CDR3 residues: CASRTEDMNTEAFF. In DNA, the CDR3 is TGTGCCAGTCGGACAGAGGACATGAACACTGAAGCTTTCTTT.

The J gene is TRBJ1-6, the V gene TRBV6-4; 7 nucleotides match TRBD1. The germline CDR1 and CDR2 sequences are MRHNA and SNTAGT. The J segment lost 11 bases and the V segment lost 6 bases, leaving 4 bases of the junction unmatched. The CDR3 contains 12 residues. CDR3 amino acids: CASRETGPPLHF. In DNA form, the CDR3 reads TGTGCCAGCAGAGAGACAGGGCCACCCCTCCACTTT.

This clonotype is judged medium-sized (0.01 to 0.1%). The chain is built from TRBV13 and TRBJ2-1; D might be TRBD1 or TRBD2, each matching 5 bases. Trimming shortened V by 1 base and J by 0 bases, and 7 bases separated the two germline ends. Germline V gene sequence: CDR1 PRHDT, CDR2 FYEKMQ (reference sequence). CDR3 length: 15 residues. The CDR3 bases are TGTGCCAGCAGCTTAGAGGGGAGCTCCTACAATGAGCAGTTCTTC. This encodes CASSLEGSSYNEQFF.

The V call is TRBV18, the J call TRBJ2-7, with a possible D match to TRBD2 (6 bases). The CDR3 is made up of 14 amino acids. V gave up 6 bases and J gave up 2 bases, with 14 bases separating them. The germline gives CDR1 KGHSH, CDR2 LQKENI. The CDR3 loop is CASSLGGITYEQYF. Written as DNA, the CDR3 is TGTGCCAGCTCTCTCGGCGGGATTACCTACGAGCAGTACTTC.

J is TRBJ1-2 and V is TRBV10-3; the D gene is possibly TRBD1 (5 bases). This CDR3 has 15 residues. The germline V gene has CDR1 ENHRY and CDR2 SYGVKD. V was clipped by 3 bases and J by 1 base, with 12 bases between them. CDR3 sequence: CAISEQTALNYGYTF. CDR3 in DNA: TGTGCCATCAGTGAACAGACAGCCCTTAACTATGGCTACACCTTC.

The CDR3, as DNA: TGTGCCAGCAGCCCTACAGATTACGAGCAGTACTTC. It translates to CASSPTDYEQYF. The rearrangement links TRBV7-8 to TRBJ2-7; no clear D gene. The CDR3 spans 12 residues. Germline V gene lookup returns CDR1 SGHVS and CDR2 FQNEAQ. The germline V and J ends were trimmed by 5 bases and 4 bases, with 9 bases remaining between them.

In nucleotides, the CDR3 is TGTGCCAGTAGTATTAACGGCTACGAGCAGTACTTC. Translated, it gives CASSINGYEQYF. This chain connects TRBV19 to TRBJ2-7; no clear D gene. Germline CDR1 reads LNHDA; CDR2 reads SQIVND (reference sequence). This CDR3 has 12 residues. Trimming removed 3 bases at V and 3 bases at J, with 6 bases between.